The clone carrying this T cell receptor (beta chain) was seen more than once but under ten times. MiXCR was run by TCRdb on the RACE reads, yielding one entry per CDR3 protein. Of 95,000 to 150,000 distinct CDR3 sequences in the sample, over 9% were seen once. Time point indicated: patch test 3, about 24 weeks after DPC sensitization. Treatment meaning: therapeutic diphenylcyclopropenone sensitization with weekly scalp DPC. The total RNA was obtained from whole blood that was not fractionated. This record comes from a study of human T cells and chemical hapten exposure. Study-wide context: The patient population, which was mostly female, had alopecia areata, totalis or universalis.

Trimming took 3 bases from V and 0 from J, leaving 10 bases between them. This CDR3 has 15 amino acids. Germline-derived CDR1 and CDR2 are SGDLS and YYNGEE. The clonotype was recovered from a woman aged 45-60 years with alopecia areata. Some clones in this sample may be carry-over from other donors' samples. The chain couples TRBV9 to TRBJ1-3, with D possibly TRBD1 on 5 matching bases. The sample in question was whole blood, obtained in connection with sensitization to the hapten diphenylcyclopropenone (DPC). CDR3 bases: TGTGCCAGCAGCGGGGGCCCGGGCTCTGGAAACACCATATATTTT. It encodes CASSGGPGSGNTIYF.